This T cell receptor (beta chain) comes out of a study of follicular helper T cells after annual influenza vaccination. Noted time point: 2014-2015 season, 7 days after vaccination. The repertoire was sequenced with immunoSEQ multiplex PCR; TCRdb's copy has only in-frame clones and lacks some. Altogether approximately 9,700 clones are present, about 83% being singletons, with the ten largest covering 0.75% to 0.9%. The CDR3 has 13 residues. Trimming pared 4 bases from V and 4 bases from J, leaving 10 bases between. CDR1 is SSHAT and CDR2 is FNYEAQ in the germline V gene (reference sequence). Sequencing was performed on CXCR5- memory CD4+ T cells sorted from blood, taken 7 days after influenza vaccination. The receptor comes from an adult who received the influenza vaccine. The chain joins TRBV7-7 to TRBJ2-5, with a possible D match to TRBD2 (6 bases). CDR3 protein: CASSSSEVETQYF. The DNA for the CDR3 is TGTGCCAGCAGCTCTAGCGAAGTAGAGACCCAGTACTTC. Together with reference TRBV7-7 and TRBJ2-5, the CDR3 gives the full variable domain: GAGVSQSPRYKVTKRGQDVTLRCDPISSHATLYWYQQALGQGPEFLTYFNYEAQPDKSGLPSDRFSAERPEGSISTLTIQRTEQRDSAMYRCASSSSEVETQYFGPGTRLLVL.